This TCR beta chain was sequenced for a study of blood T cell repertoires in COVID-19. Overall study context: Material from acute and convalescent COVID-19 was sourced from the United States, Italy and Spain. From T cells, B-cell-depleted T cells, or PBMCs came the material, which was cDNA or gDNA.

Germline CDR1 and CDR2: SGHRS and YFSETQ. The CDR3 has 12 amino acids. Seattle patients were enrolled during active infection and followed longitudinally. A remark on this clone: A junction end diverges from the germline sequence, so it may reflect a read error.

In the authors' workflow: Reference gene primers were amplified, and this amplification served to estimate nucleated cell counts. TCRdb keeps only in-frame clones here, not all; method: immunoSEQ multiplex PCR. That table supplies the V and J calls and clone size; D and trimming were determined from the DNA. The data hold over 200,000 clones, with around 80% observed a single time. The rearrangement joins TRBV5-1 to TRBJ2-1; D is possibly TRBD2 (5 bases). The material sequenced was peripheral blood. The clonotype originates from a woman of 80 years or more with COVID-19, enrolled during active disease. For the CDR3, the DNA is TGCGCCAGCAGTTTGGACTTTAATGAGCAGTTCTTC. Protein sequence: CASSLDFNEQFF. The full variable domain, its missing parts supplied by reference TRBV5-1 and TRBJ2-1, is KAGVTQTPRYLIKTRGQQVTLSCSPISGHRSVSWYQQTPGQGLQFLFEYFSETQRNKGNFPGRFSGRQFSNSRSEMNVSTLELGDSALYLCASSLDFNEQFFGPGTRLTVL.